Presented here are 29 T cell receptor beta chains from one specimen sequenced in a study of cytomegalovirus exposure and HLA in healthy donors. PCR primers comprised 60 Vbeta and 13 Jbeta primers. Some clones are missing from TCRdb's copy, which holds only in-frame ones; the method was immunoSEQ multiplex PCR. The sample records more than 200,000 clones, approximately 87% being singletons. Material: PBMCs. The receptors shown here come from a human donor in good health.

The J gene is TRBJ2-5, the V gene TRBV4-1, with D possibly matching TRBD2 (6 bases). The DNA end is a closer match to TRBJ2-7, so the J assignment may be wrong. Per the germline V gene, CDR1 is MGHRA and CDR2 is YSYEKL. The CDR3 extends over 15 amino acids. The CDR3 DNA is TGCGCCAGCAGCGAAGGGGACGGGGGACCCTACGAGCAGTACTTC. This codes for CASSEGDGGPYEQYF.

The sample holds one count of this clone. The chain carries TRBV19 and TRBJ2-7, with TRBD1 identical over 8 bases. Unmatched junction bases numbered 8, after V lost 10 bases and J lost 3 bases. CDR1 and CDR2 (germline): LNHDA, SQIVND (reference sequence). The CDR3 totals 13 residues. The CDR3 DNA follows: TGTGCCACCGCCCGGACAGGGAGCTACGAGCAGTACTTC. The encoded protein is CATARTGSYEQYF. Full variable domain (outside the CDR3, taken from reference TRBV19 and TRBJ2-7): DGGITQSPKYLFRKEGQNVTLSCEQNLNHDAMYWYRQDPGQGLRLIYYSQIVNDFQKGDIAEGYSVSREKKESFPLTVTSAQKNPTAFYLCATARTGSYEQYFGPGTRLTVT.

This chain links TRBV6-1 with TRBJ1-1; D is possibly TRBD1 (5 bases). CDR1 is MNHNS, CDR2 SASEGT, per germline. The germline V and J ends were trimmed by 2 bases and 4 bases, with 14 bases remaining between them. The CDR3 length is 15 residues. CDR3 sequence: CASSETRGGFTEAFF. CDR3 coding DNA: TGTGCCAGCAGTGAAACCCGCGGGGGGTTCACTGAAGCTTTCTTT.

The chain has TRBV18 and TRBJ2-3, with 9 positions matching TRBD1. In germline, CDR1 is KGHSH, CDR2 LQKENI. The CDR3 sequence is 15 residues long. The ends lost 3 bases at V and 2 bases at J; junction bases unmatched: 3. For the CDR3, the DNA is TGTGCCAGCTCACCTAGGACAGGGGCCACAGATACGCAGTATTTT. It yields the protein CASSPRTGATDTQYF.

The chain carries TRBV9 and TRBJ2-7; 9 positions match TRBD2. V gave up 0 bases and J gave up 0 bases; unmatched junction bases: 7. Germline values: CDR1 SGDLS, CDR2 YYNGEE. The CDR3 totals 17 residues. CDR3 sequence reads: CASSVGTSAMSSYEQYF. The DNA for the CDR3 is TGTGCCAGCAGCGTAGGGACTAGCGCCATGAGCTCCTACGAGCAGTACTTC.

This CDR3 reads CASSVGLMQGATDTQYF. CDR3 DNA: TGTGCCAGCAGCGTAGGACTTATGCAGGGGGCAACAGATACGCAGTATTTT. This chain connects TRBV9 to TRBJ2-3; TRBD1 matches at 8 bases. Germline trimming cut 0 bases from V and 3 bases from J; bases unmatched to any gene: 9. CDR3 length equals 17 residues. CDR1 SGDLS and CDR2 YYNGEE come from the germline V gene.

The chain links TRBV5-1 to TRBJ1-6, with a possible D match to TRBD1 (5 bases). The CDR3 consists of 14 residues. Trimming stripped 0 bases from V and 6 bases from J, with 7 bases between. CDR1 SGHRS and CDR2 YFSETQ come from the germline V gene. The CDR3 DNA is TGCGCCAGCAGCTTGGGACAGAGTAATTCACCCCTCCACTTT. Translating it yields CASSLGQSNSPLHF.

The chain combines TRBV29-1 with TRBJ2-2; TRBD1 matches at 10 bases. This CDR3 contains 16 residues. V was clipped by 6 bases and J by 5 bases; unmatched bases: 12. Germline CDR1 SQVTM, CDR2 ANQGSEA. CDR3: CSVSTGGPSLTGELFF. DNA for the CDR3: TGCAGCGTATCGACAGGGGGCCCTTCCTTGACCGGGGAGCTGTTTTTT.

The gene calls are TRBV7-8 and TRBJ2-1; TRBD2 might be the D (6 bases). The germline V gene has CDR1 SGHVS and CDR2 FQNEAQ. Trimming stripped 6 bases from V and 4 bases from J, with 16 bases between. The CDR3 contains 15 residues. The DNA of the CDR3 is TGTGCCAGCAGTCTTCGGGACTTCGATTACAATGAGCAGTTCTTC. Protein: CASSLRDFDYNEQFF. Combining the CDR3 with reference TRBV7-8 and TRBJ2-1 gives the whole variable domain GAGVSQSPRYKVAKRGQDVALRCDPISGHVSLFWYQQALGQGPEFLTYFQNEAQLDKSGLPSDRFFAERPEGSVSTLKIQRTQQEDSAVYLCASSLRDFDYNEQFFGPGTRLTVL.

The table lists this clone with a few counts. J is TRBJ1-1 and V is TRBV5-1; no clear D. CDR1 SGHRS and CDR2 YFSETQ come from the germline V gene. V was trimmed by 0 bases and J by 1 base, leaving 10 bases between them. The CDR3 spans 15 residues. The CDR3 sequence is CASSLAGLGNTEAFF. The DNA for the CDR3 is TGCGCCAGCAGCTTGGCCGGGTTGGGGAACACTGAAGCTTTCTTT.

The rearrangement uses TRBV29-1 and TRBJ2-7, with a tentative D call TRBD2 (6 bases). The CDR3 runs to 12 residues. Trimming stripped 4 bases from V and 0 bases from J, with 7 bases between. From germline, CDR1 is SQVTM and CDR2 ANQGSEA. CDR3: CSVGRDSYEQYF. The CDR3 DNA is TGCAGCGTTGGGCGGGACTCCTACGAGCAGTACTTC.

This chain links TRBV9 with TRBJ2-1, with unresolved D. This CDR3 has 17 amino acids. The germline V gene has CDR1 SGDLS and CDR2 YYNGEE. V was pared by 0 bases and J by 0 bases, with 13 bases between. The CDR3 is CASSVAASPFSYNEQFF. In DNA form, the CDR3 reads TGTGCCAGCAGCGTAGCTGCGAGCCCCTTCTCCTACAATGAGCAGTTCTTC.

V is TRBV9 and J is TRBJ1-1; no clear D gene. The CDR3 contains 16 residues. The V gene lost 0 bases and the J gene lost 0 bases, with 12 bases spanning the gap. The germline V gene has CDR1 SGDLS and CDR2 YYNGEE. The CDR3 DNA is TGTGCCAGCAGCGTAGGGTCAGGTACCATGAACACTGAAGCTTTCTTT. This sequence encodes CASSVGSGTMNTEAFF.

The rearrangement uses TRBV5-1 and TRBJ2-5; TRBD2 aligns across 8 bases. V lost 7 bases and J lost 4; bases outside the gene matches: 3. There are 12 residues in the CDR3. CDR1 is SGHRS, CDR2 YFSETQ, per germline. CDR3 nucleotides: TGCGCCAGCGCGGGGGGTTCAGAGACCCAGTACTTC. It encodes CASAGGSETQYF.

This chain links TRBV11-1 with TRBJ2-2; D call uncertain. The germline gives CDR1 SGHAT, CDR2 FQDESV (reference sequence). The CDR3 extends over 14 amino acids. V lost 3 bases and J 4 bases, leaving 9 bases between the germline ends. The CDR3 sequence: CASSLSDGTGELFF. The DNA of the CDR3 is TGTGCCAGCAGCTTGAGCGACGGCACCGGGGAGCTGTTTTTT.

The V and J genes are TRBV2 and TRBJ2-3; 11 bases map to TRBD1. The CDR3 contains 15 residues. The germline gives CDR1 SNHLY, CDR2 FYNNEI. V shed 7 bases and J 5 bases; nucleotides not matched to a gene: 8. DNA for the CDR3: TGTGCCAGCAAGTTTGGACAGGGGGCAGGAGATACGCAGTATTTT. Translation: CASKFGQGAGDTQYF.

The chain has TRBV13 and TRBJ2-7; D is unclear. The V gene lost 4 bases and the J gene lost 5 bases, with 12 bases spanning the gap. This CDR3 is built from 13 residues. CDR1 PRHDT and CDR2 FYEKMQ come from the germline V gene (reference sequence). DNA of the CDR3: TGTGCCAGCAGCTCCGACTCAACCCACGAGCAGTACTTC. As protein: CASSSDSTHEQYF.

The chain recombines TRBV6-6 with TRBJ2-7; 9 positions match TRBD2. Unmatched junction bases numbered 6, after V lost 0 bases and J lost 6 bases. This CDR3 has 15 residues. Germline assignment: CDR1 MNHNY and CDR2 SVGAGI (reference sequence). CDR3: CASSYSTGLAFEQYF. The CDR3 bases are TGTGCCAGCAGTTACTCGACGGGACTAGCATTCGAGCAGTACTTC.

The chain links TRBV5-4 to TRBJ2-7, with 13 bases matching TRBD2. In germline, CDR1 is SGHNT, CDR2 YYREEE (reference sequence). The J segment lost 5 bases and the V segment lost 3 bases, leaving 8 bases of the junction unmatched. The length of the CDR3 is 16 residues. The CDR3 sequence: CASSSESGLAGHEQYF. CDR3 coding DNA: TGTGCCAGCAGCTCAGAATCGGGACTAGCGGGGCACGAGCAGTACTTC. Filled out from reference TRBV5-4 and TRBJ2-7, the complete variable domain reads ETGVTQSPTHLIKTRGQQVTLRCSSQSGHNTVSWYQQALGQGPQFIFQYYREEENGRGNFPPRFSGLQFPNYSSELNVNALELDDSALYLCASSSESGLAGHEQYFGPGTRLTVT.

The rearrangement links TRBV7-8 to TRBJ2-5; D gene uncertain. Trimming removed 8 bases at V and 0 bases at J, with 25 bases between. CDR3 length: 18 amino acids. Per germline, CDR1 SGHVS and CDR2 FQNEAQ. The CDR3, as DNA: TGTGCCAGCGATACCATAGTGTTCGAGCGTCTATACCAAGAGACCCAGTACTTC. This encodes CASDTIVFERLYQETQYF.

The genes are TRBV28 and TRBJ2-7; D ambiguous. The CDR3 consists of 13 residues. CDR1 is MDHEN, CDR2 SYDVKM, per germline. The V end lost 8 bases, the J end lost 6 bases, and 17 bases lay between the germline ends. The CDR3, as DNA: TGTGCCAGCCGCTGGGCTTCCCAGGTCGAGCAGTACTTC. Translation gives CASRWASQVEQYF.

The chain uses TRBV5-1 and TRBJ2-4, with a weak D call TRBD1 (7 bases). V dropped 2 bases and J dropped 5 bases, with 14 bases sitting between them. From germline, CDR1 is SGHRS and CDR2 YFSETQ. The CDR3 sequence is 15 residues long. The CDR3 is CASSFRTGEENIQYF. The CDR3 nucleotides are TGCGCCAGCAGCTTTCGTACAGGGGAGGAAAACATTCAGTACTTC.

This CDR3 is CASSWRQGGNTEAFF. CDR3 in DNA: TGTGCCAGTAGTTGGCGACAGGGAGGGAACACTGAAGCTTTCTTT. The J gene is TRBJ1-1, the V gene TRBV19, with 7 bases identical to TRBD1. The CDR3 totals 15 residues. Germline CDR1 is LNHDA and CDR2 is SQIVND (reference sequence). V lost 5 bases, J lost 1 base, and 7 bases stayed unmatched.

This clone occurred once. The chain combines TRBV18 with TRBJ1-3; D unclear. The V end was cut by 3 bases, the J end by 0 bases, with 15 bases between. From germline, CDR1 is KGHSH and CDR2 LQKENI. The CDR3 sequence is 17 residues long. The CDR3 sequence: CASSPRATEYSGNTIYF. The CDR3 DNA is TGTGCCAGCTCACCTAGAGCGACGGAATACTCTGGAAACACCATATATTTT.

The chain has TRBV5-8 and TRBJ1-1, with TRBD1 matching over 9 bases. The CDR3 is made up of 15 amino acids. Trimming cost V 4 bases and J 2 bases; bases outside gene matches: 6. CDR1 is SGHTS and CDR2 is YDEGEE in the germline V gene. This CDR3 reads CASSVRTGENTEAFF. DNA for the CDR3: TGTGCCAGCAGCGTCAGGACAGGGGAAAACACTGAAGCTTTCTTT.

The chain is built from TRBV27 and TRBJ2-7, with a tentative D call TRBD1 (5 bases). Germline V lookup: CDR1 MNHEY, CDR2 SMNVEV (reference sequence). The CDR3 has 12 amino acids. V lost 5 bases to trimming and J lost 3 bases, with 8 bases between them. The CDR3 protein is CASSITGYEQYF. CDR3 nucleotides: TGTGCCAGCAGTATCACAGGCTACGAGCAGTACTTC.

The CDR3: CASSTPGVPYEQYF. For the CDR3, the DNA is TGTGCCAGTAGTACACCAGGGGTTCCCTACGAGCAGTACTTC. The rearrangement joins TRBV19 to TRBJ2-7; possibly TRBD1 for D (6 bases). Germline V gives CDR1 LNHDA, CDR2 SQIVND (reference sequence). Trimming shortened V by 4 bases and J by 2 bases, and 12 bases separated the two germline ends. The CDR3 has 14 amino acids.

The rearrangement uses TRBV4-2 and TRBJ2-7; D may be TRBD1 (6 bases). CDR1 and CDR2 from the germline V gene are LGHNA and YNFKEQ. The CDR3 length is 13 residues. V was pared by 4 bases and J by 3 bases, with 10 bases between. The chain's CDR3 is CASSPPQGYEQYF. The CDR3 DNA is TGTGCCAGCAGCCCTCCACAGGGCTACGAGCAGTACTTC.

The V gene is TRBV19, the J gene TRBJ2-2; 7 bases are shared with TRBD1. From germline, CDR1 is LNHDA and CDR2 SQIVND (reference sequence). The junction had 5 bases not matched to a gene; V was cut back by 5 bases and J by 2 bases. This CDR3 has 15 amino acids. This chain's CDR3 is CASSSGQTNTGELFF. The CDR3 DNA reads as TGTGCCAGTAGTTCGGGACAGACAAACACCGGGGAGCTGTTTTTT.